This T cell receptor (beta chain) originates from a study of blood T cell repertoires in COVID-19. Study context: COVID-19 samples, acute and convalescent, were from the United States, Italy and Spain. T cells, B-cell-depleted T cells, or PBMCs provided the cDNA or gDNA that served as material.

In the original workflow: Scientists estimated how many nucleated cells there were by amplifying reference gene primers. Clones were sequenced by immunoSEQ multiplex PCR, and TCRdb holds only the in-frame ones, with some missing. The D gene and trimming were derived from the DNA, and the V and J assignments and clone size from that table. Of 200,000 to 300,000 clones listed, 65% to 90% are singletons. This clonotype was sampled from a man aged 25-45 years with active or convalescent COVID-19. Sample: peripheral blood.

The CDR3 region has the DNA TGTGCCTGGAGAAGATCCACCGCCTGGCTGGCTTTCTTT. It translates to CAWRRSTAWLAFF. The V call is TRBV30, the J call TRBJ1-1, with D hard to call. The CDR3 extends over 13 amino acids. Trimming cost V 3 bases and J 11 bases, with 19 bases left between them. Germline CDR1 reads GTSNPN; CDR2 reads SVGIG (reference sequence).